This T cell receptor (beta chain) comes out of a study of cytomegalovirus exposure and HLA in healthy donors. Overall study results and limits: In vitro data verified a few CMV-associated chains as specific for CMV antigens. Excluded: some indistinguishable V segments such as TRBV6-2 and TRBV6-3. The majority of CMV-associated TCR beta chains were reported as apparently HLA-restricted in a later analysis. In a later analysis, parvovirus B19, influenza, CMV and Epstein-Barr virus appeared linked to several top co-occurrence clusters.

The CDR3 consists of 13 residues. The V gene's germline CDR1 is SGHDT and CDR2 YYEEEE. Deletions cut 2 bases from V and 4 bases from J, with 9 bases between. This clone was observed a few times. As yet, its antigen is unknown. The PCR had 60 Vbeta and 13 Jbeta primers. The protocol was immunoSEQ multiplex PCR, while the TCRdb copy is restricted to in-frame clones and leaves out a portion. The sample records about 6,800 clones, roughly half being singletons. Specimen: PBMCs. V and J are TRBV5-6 and TRBJ1-1; D not certain. The TCR sequence derives from a man aged 30-40 years in good health and CMV-seropositive. CDR3 protein: CASSLLSGTEAFF. DNA for the CDR3: TGTGCCAGCAGCTTACTGTCGGGCACTGAAGCTTTCTTT. The full variable domain, rest sourced from reference TRBV5-6 and TRBJ1-1, is DAGVTQSPTHLIKTRGQQVTLRCSPKSGHDTVSWYQQALGQGPQFIFQYYEEEERQRGNFPDRFSGHQFPNYSSELNVNALLLGDSALYLCASSLLSGTEAFFGQGTRLTVV.